This T cell receptor (beta chain) derives from a study of patients and donors after allogeneic stem cell transplantation. TCRdb redid the calling of the RT-PCR reads with MiXCR, one entry per CDR3 protein. The profile shows about 160,000 distinct CDR3 sequences, about a third of them singletons. The clonotype was recovered from a human donor who was either an allogeneic HSCT recipient or a stem cell or donor lymphocyte infusion donor (not recorded which). It is not recorded whose cells these are; they may come from a transplant donor. Sequencing was performed on blood, either unsorted or a sorted T cell fraction (not recorded which).

CDR3 loop: CASSTGTTSYNEQFF. DNA for the CDR3: TGTGCCAGCAGTACCGGGACCACATCCTACAATGAGCAGTTCTTC. The chain joins TRBV28 to TRBJ2-1; D tentatively reads TRBD1 or TRBD2 (5 bases each). CDR1 is MDHEN, CDR2 SYDVKM, per germline. This CDR3 has 15 residues. Trimming left V 5 bases short and J 1 base short, with 12 bases between.